This entry describes one T cell receptor (beta chain). What it recognizes is unknown. The sample belongs to a study of cytomegalovirus exposure and HLA in healthy donors. In the PCR, 60 Vbeta and 13 Jbeta primers were used. The repertoire was sequenced with immunoSEQ multiplex PCR; TCRdb's copy has only in-frame clones and lacks some. This sample has roughly 120,000 clones, with 65% to 85% found just once. Findings of the study overall: Whilst most TCR sequences proved rare, a subset of public TCRs occurred across many donors.

The germline V and J ends were trimmed by 3 bases and 3 bases, with 17 bases remaining between them. The CDR3 runs to 16 residues. Germline assignment: CDR1 SGHNT and CDR2 YENEEA. This sequence was found in a woman aged 18-30 years in good health and CMV-seronegative. This chain connects TRBV11-3 to TRBJ2-5; tentative D call: TRBD2 (6 bases). Input material: PBMCs. CDR3 sequence (DNA): TGTGCCAGCAGCTTGGGGAGGAGGGATAAAAAAGAGACCCAGTACTTC. It yields the protein CASSLGRRDKKETQYF.